A selection of T cell receptor beta chains follows, all from one sample in a study of T-cell memory formation after mild COVID-19. TCRdb passed the 5' RACE reads through MiXCR, listing each CDR3 protein once. Among 120,000 to 150,000 distinct CDR3 sequences listed, roughly 19% were seen once. Sequenced input: PBMCs or a T cell subset sorted from them (not recorded which). All receptors come from an adult woman who had mild COVID-19 (a few samples of this study predate the infection). Cell type and time point are not known. CDR3s include the opening cysteine and the closing phenylalanine or tryptophan. D genes are given only for firm matches. A clone size is listed for some rows: how often the clone was seen (once, few, many), or a class if it is expanded.

.	.	TRBV5-6	16	TRBJ1-1	CASSFGRGHLRAEAFF	TGTGCCAGCAGCTTCGGGAGGGGCCACCTCAGGGCTGAAGCTTTCTTT
.	TRBD1	TRBV7-2	16	TRBJ1-1	CASSSRTGGGNTEAFF	TGTGCCAGCAGCTCGCGGACAGGCGGGGGGAACACTGAAGCTTTCTTT
few	.	TRBV3-1	14	TRBJ2-7	CASSQDPRGYEQYF	TGTGCCAGCAGCCAAGACCCGAGGGGCTACGAGCAGTACTTC
.	TRBD2	TRBV12-3/TRBV12-4	17	TRBJ2-1	CASSSAPSSGRGGEQFF	TGTGCCAGCAGTTCAGCCCCCTCTAGCGGGAGGGGGGGTGAGCAGTTCTTC
.	TRBD1	TRBV28	14	TRBJ2-1	CASSFGQGYNEQFF	TGTGCCAGCAGTTTCGGACAGGGGTACAATGAGCAGTTCTTC
once	.	TRBV30	13	TRBJ2-5	CASWGEQGETQYF	TGTGCCTCCTGGGGGGAACAGGGAGAGACCCAGTACTTC
few	.	TRBV5-6	16	TRBJ2-7	CASSSTGRPHSYEQYF	TGTGCCAGCAGCTCAACAGGACGACCACACTCCTACGAGCAGTACTTC
few	TRBD1	TRBV20-1	15	TRBJ2-1	CSARKARDRYNEQFF	TGCAGTGCTAGGAAGGCCCGGGACAGGTACAATGAGCAGTTCTTC
many	.	TRBV11-2	15	TRBJ1-6	CASSFWTDYNSPLHF	TGTGCCAGCAGCTTCTGGACGGATTATAATTCACCCCTCCACTTT
few	.	TRBV11-2	13	TRBJ1-2	CASSSERGYGYTF	TGTGCCAGCAGCTCCGAAAGGGGATATGGCTACACCTTC
many	TRBD1	TRBV19	15	TRBJ2-7	CASSAPGQGVHEQYF	TGTGCCAGTAGCGCTCCGGGACAGGGGGTGCACGAGCAGTACTTC
.	.	TRBV20-1	14	TRBJ2-1	CSARARVHNNEQFF	TGCAGTGCTAGAGCCAGGGTCCATAACAATGAGCAGTTCTTC
few	TRBD2	TRBV7-3	17	TRBJ2-1	CASSLWSLAGAYNEQFF	TGTGCCAGCAGCTTATGGTCTCTAGCGGGGGCTTACAATGAGCAGTTCTTC
few	.	TRBV20-1	13	TRBJ1-1	CSAPESGNTEAFF	TGCAGTGCCCCGGAGTCGGGGAACACTGAAGCTTTCTTT
.	.	TRBV12-3/TRBV12-4	12	TRBJ1-5	CASSPGEGTQHF	TGTGCCAGCAGTCCAGGGGAGGGGACCCAGCATTTT
.	.	TRBV7-3	13	TRBJ2-3	CASSHGSTDTQYF	TGTGCCAGCAGCCACGGGAGCACAGATACGCAGTATTTT
few	TRBD2	TRBV7-2	19	TRBJ2-1	CASSPGRLAGGASYNEQFF	TGTGCCAGCAGCCCAGGGAGACTAGCGGGAGGGGCCTCCTACAATGAGCAGTTCTTC
few	.	TRBV20-1	11	TRBJ2-3	CSARSTDTQYF	TGCAGTGCTAGGAGCACAGATACGCAGTATTTT
many	.	TRBV20-1	12	TRBJ2-1	CSARANYNEQFF	TGCAGTGCTAGAGCCAACTACAATGAGCAGTTCTTC
few	.	TRBV3-1	14	TRBJ2-7	CASSETSPPYEQYF	TGTGCCAGCAGCGAGACTAGTCCGCCATACGAGCAGTACTTC
few	.	TRBV4-2	17	TRBJ2-2	CASSQDRWAGNTGELFF	TGTGCCAGCAGCCAAGATAGGTGGGCTGGCAACACCGGGGAGCTGTTTTTT
few	.	TRBV18	15	TRBJ2-7	CASSPLTGHSNEQYF	TGTGCCAGCTCACCCCTCACAGGGCATTCCAACGAGCAGTACTTC